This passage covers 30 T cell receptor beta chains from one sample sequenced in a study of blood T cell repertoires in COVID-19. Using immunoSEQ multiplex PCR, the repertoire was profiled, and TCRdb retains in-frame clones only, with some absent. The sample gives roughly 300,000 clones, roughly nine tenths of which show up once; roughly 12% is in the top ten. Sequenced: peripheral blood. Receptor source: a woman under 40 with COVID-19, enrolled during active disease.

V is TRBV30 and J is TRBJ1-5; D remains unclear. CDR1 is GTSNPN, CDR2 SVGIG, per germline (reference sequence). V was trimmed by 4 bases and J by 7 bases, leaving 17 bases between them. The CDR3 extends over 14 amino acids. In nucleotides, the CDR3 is TGTGCCTGGACCCGGTACGGGGTAGGGCAGCCCCAGCATTTT. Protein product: CAWTRYGVGQPQHF.

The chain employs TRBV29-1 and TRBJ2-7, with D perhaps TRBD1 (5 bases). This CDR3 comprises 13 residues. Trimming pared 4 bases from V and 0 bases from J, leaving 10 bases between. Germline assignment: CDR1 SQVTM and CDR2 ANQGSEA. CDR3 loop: CSVADSFSYEQYF. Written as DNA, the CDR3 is TGCAGCGTTGCAGACAGTTTCTCCTACGAGCAGTACTTC.

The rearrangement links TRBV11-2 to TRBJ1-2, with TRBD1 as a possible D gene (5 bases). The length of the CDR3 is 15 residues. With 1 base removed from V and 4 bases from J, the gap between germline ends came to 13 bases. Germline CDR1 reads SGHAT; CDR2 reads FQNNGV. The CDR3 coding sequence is TGTGCCAGCAGCTTAGGGGGGGTCGCCGGCTATGGCTACACCTTC. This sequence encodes CASSLGGVAGYGYTF.

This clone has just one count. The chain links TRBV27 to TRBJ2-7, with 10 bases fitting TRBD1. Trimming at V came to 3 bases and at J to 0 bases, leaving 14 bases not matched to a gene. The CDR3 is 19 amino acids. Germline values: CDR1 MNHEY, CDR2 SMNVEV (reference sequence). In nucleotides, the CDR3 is TGTGCCAGCAGTTTCCGACAGGGGGCGAATTCGCCCACCTCCTACGAGCAGTACTTC. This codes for CASSFRQGANSPTSYEQYF.

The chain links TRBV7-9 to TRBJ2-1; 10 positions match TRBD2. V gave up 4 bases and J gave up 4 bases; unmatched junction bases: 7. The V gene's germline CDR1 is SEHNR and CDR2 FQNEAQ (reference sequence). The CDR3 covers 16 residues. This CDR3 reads CASSSASGGIYNEQFF. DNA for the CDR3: TGTGCCAGCAGCTCAGCTAGCGGGGGTATATACAATGAGCAGTTCTTC. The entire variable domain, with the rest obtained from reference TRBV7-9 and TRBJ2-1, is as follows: DTGVSQNPRHKITKRGQNVTFRCDPISEHNRLYWYRQTLGQGPEFLTYFQNEAQLEKSRLLSDRFSAERPKGSFSTLEIQRTEQGDSAMYLCASSSASGGIYNEQFFGPGTRLTVL.

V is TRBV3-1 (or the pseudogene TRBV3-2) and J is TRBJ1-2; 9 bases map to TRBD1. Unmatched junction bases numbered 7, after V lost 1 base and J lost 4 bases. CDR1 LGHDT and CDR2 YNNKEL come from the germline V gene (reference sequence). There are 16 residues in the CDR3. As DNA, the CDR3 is TGTGCCAGCAGCCAAGGAGGCGGACAGGGGACCTATGGCTACACCTTC. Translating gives CASSQGGGQGTYGYTF.

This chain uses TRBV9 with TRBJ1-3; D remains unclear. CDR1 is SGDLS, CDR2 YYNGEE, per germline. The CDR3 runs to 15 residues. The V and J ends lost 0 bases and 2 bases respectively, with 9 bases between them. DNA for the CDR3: TGTGCCAGCAGCGTAGTAGAGGGTGCTGGAAACACCATATATTTT. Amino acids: CASSVVEGAGNTIYF.

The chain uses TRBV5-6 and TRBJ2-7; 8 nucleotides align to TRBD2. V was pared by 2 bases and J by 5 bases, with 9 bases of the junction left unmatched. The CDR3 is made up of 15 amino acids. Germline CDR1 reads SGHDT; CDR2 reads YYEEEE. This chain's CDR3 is CASSFPSGGAHEQYF. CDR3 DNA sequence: TGTGCCAGCAGCTTTCCTTCCGGGGGGGCGCACGAGCAGTACTTC. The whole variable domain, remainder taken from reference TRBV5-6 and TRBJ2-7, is DAGVTQSPTHLIKTRGQQVTLRCSPKSGHDTVSWYQQALGQGPQFIFQYYEEEERQRGNFPDRFSGHQFPNYSSELNVNALLLGDSALYLCASSFPSGGAHEQYFGPGTRLTVT.

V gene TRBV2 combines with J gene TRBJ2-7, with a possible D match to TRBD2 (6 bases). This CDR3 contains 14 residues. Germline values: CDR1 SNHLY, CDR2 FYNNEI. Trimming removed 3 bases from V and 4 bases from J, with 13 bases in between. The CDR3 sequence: CASSEAGGVYEQYF. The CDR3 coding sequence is TGTGCCAGCAGTGAGGCAGGCGGGGTTTACGAGCAGTACTTC.

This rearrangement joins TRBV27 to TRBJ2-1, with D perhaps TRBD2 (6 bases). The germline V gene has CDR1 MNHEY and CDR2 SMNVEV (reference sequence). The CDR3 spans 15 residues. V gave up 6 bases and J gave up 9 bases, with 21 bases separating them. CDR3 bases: TGTGCCAGCAGGACCCCGGGACTCGTCGGCAGTGAGCAGTTCTTC. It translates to CASRTPGLVGSEQFF.

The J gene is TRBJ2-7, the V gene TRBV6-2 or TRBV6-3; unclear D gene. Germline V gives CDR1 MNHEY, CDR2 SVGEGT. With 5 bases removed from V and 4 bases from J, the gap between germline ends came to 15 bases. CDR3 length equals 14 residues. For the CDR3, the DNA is TGTGCCAGCAGTAGACTCCTCGGATTTTACGAGCAGTACTTC. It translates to CASSRLLGFYEQYF.

CDR3: CASSFGSALMEQFF. CDR3 nucleotide sequence: TGTGCCAGCAGCTTCGGTAGCGCCCTGATGGAGCAGTTCTTC. The rearrangement uses TRBV5-6 and TRBJ2-1; a weak D match, TRBD2 (5 bases). The CDR3 sequence is 14 residues long. Deletions cut 2 bases from V and 10 bases from J, with 16 bases between. Germline V lookup: CDR1 SGHDT, CDR2 YYEEEE.

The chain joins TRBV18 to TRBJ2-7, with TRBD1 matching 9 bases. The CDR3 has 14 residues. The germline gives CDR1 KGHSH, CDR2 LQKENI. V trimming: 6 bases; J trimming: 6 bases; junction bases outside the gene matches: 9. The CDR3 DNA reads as TGTGCCAGCTCGCCGACAGGGGGAGAGGGCGAGCAGTACTTC. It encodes CASSPTGGEGEQYF.

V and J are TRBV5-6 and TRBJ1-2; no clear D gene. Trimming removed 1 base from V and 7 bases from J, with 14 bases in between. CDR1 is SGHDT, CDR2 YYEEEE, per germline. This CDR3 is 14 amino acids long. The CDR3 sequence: CASSLWNRGSGYTF. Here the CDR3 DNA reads TGTGCCAGCAGCTTGTGGAATCGAGGATCTGGCTACACCTTC.

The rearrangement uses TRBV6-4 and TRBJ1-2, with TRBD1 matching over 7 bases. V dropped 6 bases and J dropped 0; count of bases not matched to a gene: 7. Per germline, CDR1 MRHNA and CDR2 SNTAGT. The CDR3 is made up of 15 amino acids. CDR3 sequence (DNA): TGTGCCAGCAGGCCACAGGGGATAGCTAACTATGGCTACACCTTC. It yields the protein CASRPQGIANYGYTF.

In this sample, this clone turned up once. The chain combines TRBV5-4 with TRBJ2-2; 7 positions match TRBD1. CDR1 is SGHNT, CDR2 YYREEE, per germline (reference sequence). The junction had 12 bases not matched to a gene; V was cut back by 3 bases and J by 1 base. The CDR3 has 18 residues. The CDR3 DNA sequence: TGTGCCAGCAGCTCGGGGACAGCCTGGGGCCTGAACACCGGGGAGCTGTTTTTT. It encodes CASSSGTAWGLNTGELFF.

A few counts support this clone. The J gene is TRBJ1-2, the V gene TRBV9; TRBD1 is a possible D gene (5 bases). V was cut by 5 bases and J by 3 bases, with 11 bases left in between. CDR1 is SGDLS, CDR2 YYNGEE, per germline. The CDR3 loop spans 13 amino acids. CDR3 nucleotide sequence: TGTGCCAGCAGGGACGGGGGACACTATGGCTACACCTTC. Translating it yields CASRDGGHYGYTF.

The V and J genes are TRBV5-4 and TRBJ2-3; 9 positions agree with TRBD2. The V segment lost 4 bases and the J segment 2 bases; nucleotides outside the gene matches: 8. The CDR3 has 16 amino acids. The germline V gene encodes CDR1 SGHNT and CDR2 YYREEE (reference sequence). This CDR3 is CASSRRTSVTTDTQYF. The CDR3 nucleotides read TGTGCCAGCAGCCGCCGGACTAGCGTCACCACAGATACGCAGTATTTT.

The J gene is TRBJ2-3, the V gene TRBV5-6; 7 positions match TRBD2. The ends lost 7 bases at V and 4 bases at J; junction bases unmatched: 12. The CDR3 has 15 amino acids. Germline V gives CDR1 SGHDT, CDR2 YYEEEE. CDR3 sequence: CASSRGREYSDTQYF. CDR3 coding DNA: TGTGCCAGCTCTCGAGGGAGGGAGTATTCAGATACGCAGTATTTT. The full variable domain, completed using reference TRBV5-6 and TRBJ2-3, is DAGVTQSPTHLIKTRGQQVTLRCSPKSGHDTVSWYQQALGQGPQFIFQYYEEEERQRGNFPDRFSGHQFPNYSSELNVNALLLGDSALYLCASSRGREYSDTQYFGPGTRLTVL.

CDR3 nucleotides: TGTGCCAGCTCACACGGGACTAGCGGGGGGCGCCAAGAGACCCAGTACTTC. Protein product: CASSHGTSGGRQETQYF. The J gene is TRBJ2-5, the V gene TRBV18; TRBD2 matches 15 bases. From germline, CDR1 is KGHSH and CDR2 LQKENI. The CDR3 extends over 17 amino acids. The V and J ends lost 4 bases and 1 base, in that order; junction bases with no gene match: 4.

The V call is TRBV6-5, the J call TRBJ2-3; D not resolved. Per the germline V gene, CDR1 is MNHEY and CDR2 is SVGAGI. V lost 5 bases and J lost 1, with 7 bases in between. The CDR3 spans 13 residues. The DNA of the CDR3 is TGTGCCAGCAGTCAGGCGCGCACAGATACGCAGTATTTT. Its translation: CASSQARTDTQYF.

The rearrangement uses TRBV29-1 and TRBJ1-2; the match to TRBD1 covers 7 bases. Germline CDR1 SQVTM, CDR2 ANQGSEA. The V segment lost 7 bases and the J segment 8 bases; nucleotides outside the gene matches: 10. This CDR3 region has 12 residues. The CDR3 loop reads CSADVGGEGYTF. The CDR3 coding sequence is TGCAGCGCGGACGTAGGGGGCGAAGGCTACACCTTC.

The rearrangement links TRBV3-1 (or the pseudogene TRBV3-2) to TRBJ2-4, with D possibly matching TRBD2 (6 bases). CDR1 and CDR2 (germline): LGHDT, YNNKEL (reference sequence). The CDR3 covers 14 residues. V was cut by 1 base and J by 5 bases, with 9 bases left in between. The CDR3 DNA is TGTGCCAGCAGCCAAGGCTGGGGGGAAAACATTCAGTACTTC. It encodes CASSQGWGENIQYF.

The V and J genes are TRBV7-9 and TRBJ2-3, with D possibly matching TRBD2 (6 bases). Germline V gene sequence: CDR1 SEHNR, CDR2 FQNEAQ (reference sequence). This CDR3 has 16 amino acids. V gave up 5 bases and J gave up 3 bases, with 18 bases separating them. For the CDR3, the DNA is TGTGCCAGCAGCCCATCACTAGCTTGGGGGACAGATACGCAGTATTTT. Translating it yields CASSPSLAWGTDTQYF.

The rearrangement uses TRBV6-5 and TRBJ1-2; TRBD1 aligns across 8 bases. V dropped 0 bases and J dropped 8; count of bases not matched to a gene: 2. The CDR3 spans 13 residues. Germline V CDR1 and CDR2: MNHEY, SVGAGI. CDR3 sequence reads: CASSYSQGAGYTF. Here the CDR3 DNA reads TGTGCCAGCAGTTACTCGCAGGGGGCAGGCTACACCTTC.

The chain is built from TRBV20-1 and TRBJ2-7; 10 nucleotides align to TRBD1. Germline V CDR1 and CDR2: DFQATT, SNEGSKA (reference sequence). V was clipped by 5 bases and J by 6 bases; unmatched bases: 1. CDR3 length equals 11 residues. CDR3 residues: CSAGDRGEQYF. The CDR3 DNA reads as TGCAGTGCTGGGGACAGGGGCGAGCAGTACTTC.

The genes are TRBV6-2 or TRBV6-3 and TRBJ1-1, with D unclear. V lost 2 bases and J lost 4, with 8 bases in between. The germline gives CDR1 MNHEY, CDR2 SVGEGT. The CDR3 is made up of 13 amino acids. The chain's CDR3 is CASSYAGPTEAFF. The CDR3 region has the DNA TGTGCCAGCAGTTACGCGGGCCCCACTGAAGCTTTCTTT.

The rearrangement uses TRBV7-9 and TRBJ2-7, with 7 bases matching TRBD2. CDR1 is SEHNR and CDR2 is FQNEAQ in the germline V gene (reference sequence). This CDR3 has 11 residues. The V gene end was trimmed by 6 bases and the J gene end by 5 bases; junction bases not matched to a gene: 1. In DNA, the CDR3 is TGTGCCAGCAGGGGAGGGGACGAGCAGTACTTC. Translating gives CASRGGDEQYF.

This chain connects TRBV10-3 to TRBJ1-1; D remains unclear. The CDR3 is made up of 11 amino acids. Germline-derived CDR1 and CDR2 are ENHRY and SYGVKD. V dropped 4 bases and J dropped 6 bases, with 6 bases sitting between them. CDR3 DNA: TGTGCCATCAGTGTGGGAGCTGAAGCTTTCTTT. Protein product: CAISVGAEAFF.

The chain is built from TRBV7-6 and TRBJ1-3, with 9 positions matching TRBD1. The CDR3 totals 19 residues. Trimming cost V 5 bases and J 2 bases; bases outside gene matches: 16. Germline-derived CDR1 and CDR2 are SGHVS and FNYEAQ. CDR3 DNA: TGTGCCAGCAGCCCCCAGCCTAGGACAGGGGTCCTTGCTGGAAACACCATATATTTT. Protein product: CASSPQPRTGVLAGNTIYF. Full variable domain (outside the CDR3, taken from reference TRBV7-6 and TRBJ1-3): GAGVSQSPRYKVTKRGQDVALRCDPISGHVSLYWYRQALGQGPEFLTYFNYEAQQDKSGLPNDRFSAERPEGSISTLTIQRTEQRDSAMYRCASSPQPRTGVLAGNTIYFGEGSWLTVV.